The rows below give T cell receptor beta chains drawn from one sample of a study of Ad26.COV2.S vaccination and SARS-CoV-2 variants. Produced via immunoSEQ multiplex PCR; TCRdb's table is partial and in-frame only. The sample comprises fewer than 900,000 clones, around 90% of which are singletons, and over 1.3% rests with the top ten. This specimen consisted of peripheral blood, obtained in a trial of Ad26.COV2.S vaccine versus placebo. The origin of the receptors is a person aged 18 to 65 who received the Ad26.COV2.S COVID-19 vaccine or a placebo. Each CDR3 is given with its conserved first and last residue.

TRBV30	CAWSVHEGTEAFF
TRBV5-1	CASSLGHNSNEKLFF
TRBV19	CASSNTPTSTNEQFF
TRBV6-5	CASSRQGLGNQPQHF
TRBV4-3	CASSQGTGSRETQYF
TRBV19	CASSLTGQGAITGELFF
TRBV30	CAWSVKGANSPLHF
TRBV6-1	CASSVWKGGAGYGYTF
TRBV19	CASRLGGWDIQYF
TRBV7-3	CASSFKVGTGVFF
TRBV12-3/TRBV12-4	CASSWGRSYEQYF
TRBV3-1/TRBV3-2	CASSQDSLVIGYTF
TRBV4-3	CASQVWAGRQETQYF
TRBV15	CATSRVRQGPGEQYF
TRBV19	CASSIRGTLYEQYF
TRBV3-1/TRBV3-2	CASAWGTYMNTEAFF
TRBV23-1	CASSHQRPRRETQYF
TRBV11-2	CASTSHAEQYF
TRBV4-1	CASSQERGGGQPQHF
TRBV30	CAWSSAQWDSSSYNEQFF
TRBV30	CAWAGLNTDTQYF
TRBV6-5	CASSRDNSNQPQHF
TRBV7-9	CASSLSGTRNTEAFF
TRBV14	CASSQGREETQYF
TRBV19	CASSPGPSGADTQYF
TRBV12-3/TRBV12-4	CASSKDGNQPQHF
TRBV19	CASSIDLRTGANVLTF
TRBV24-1	CATSEGGRPDTQYF
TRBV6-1	CASSEMNQPQHF
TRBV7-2	CASSLGARGGETQYF
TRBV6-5	CASTPTGTDEKLFF
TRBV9	CASSVRMSTGELFF
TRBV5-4	CASNRDRGPYEQYF
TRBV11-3	CASSLVLTGELFF
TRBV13	CASSSYPDRAETQYF
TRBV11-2	CGTGGSPNSPLHF
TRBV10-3	CAISEGTGGYTF
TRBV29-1	CSAQTGQGMQQYF
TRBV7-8	CASTRDRARNQPQHF
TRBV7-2	CASSLVVTGASYEQYF
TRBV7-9	CASSLVLGNYGYTF
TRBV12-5	CASGLAPPGF
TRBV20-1	CSASGGGPHEQYF
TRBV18	CASLRDRQETQYF
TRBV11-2	CASSTQGESNQPQHF
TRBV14	CASSPRATAEKLFF
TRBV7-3	CASSPGAGVNTEAFF
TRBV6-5	CASSYSPETGELFF
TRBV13	CASSFAQGSTYEQYF
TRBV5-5	CASSQPSGRALGYEQYF